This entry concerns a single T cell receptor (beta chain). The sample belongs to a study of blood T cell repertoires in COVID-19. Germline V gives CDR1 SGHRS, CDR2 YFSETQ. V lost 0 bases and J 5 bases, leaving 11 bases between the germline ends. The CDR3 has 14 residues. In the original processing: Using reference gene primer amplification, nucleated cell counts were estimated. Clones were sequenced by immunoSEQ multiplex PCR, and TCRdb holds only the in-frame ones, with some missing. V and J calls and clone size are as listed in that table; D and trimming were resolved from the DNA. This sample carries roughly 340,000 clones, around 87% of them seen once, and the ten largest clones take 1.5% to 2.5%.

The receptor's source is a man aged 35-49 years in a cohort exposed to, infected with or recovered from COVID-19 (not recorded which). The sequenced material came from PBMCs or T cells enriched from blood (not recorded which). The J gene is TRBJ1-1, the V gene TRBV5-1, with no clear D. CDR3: CASSLASPGTEAFF. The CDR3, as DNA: TGCGCCAGCAGCTTGGCAAGTCCGGGGACTGAAGCTTTCTTT.